This passage covers 28 T cell receptor beta chains from one sample sequenced in a study of cytomegalovirus exposure and HLA in healthy donors. Primers included in the PCR were 60 Vbeta and 13 Jbeta primers. Sequencing used immunoSEQ multiplex PCR; TCRdb keeps in-frame clones, though not all of them. The sample yields about 130,000 clones, around 77% seen once. The source material was PBMCs. Receptor source: a male donor in good health and CMV-seropositive.

This chain uses TRBV5-4 with TRBJ1-2, with D maybe TRBD1 (6 bases). This CDR3 is built from 14 residues. CDR1 and CDR2 (germline): SGHNT, YYREEE (reference sequence). Between the trimmed V and J ends, which lost 4 bases and 6 bases, there was a span of 16 bases. CDR3 residues: CASSLRTYRDGYTF. The CDR3 coding sequence is TGTGCCAGCAGCCTTCGAACTTACAGGGATGGCTACACCTTC.

This clone was found a few times. The V gene is TRBV18, the J gene TRBJ2-5, with TRBD1 as a possible D gene (5 bases). The J call could be wrong; TRBJ2-7 is a better fit for the DNA end. CDR1 KGHSH and CDR2 LQKENI come from the germline V gene. There are 16 residues in the CDR3. The CDR3 coding sequence is TGTGCCAGCTCACCACCCTCGGCAGGGTCCTCCTACGAGCAGTACTTC. Translated, it gives CASSPPSAGSSYEQYF.

The table lists this clone with a count of one. The chain employs TRBV10-3 and TRBJ1-3; 7 bases match TRBD1. Germline V CDR1 and CDR2: ENHRY, SYGVKD. The J segment lost 0 bases and the V segment lost 6 bases, leaving 2 bases of the junction unmatched. The CDR3 loop spans 14 amino acids. The CDR3 DNA reads as TGTGCCATCAGCGGGACAGACTCTGGAAACACCATATATTTT. This sequence encodes CAISGTDSGNTIYF.

The V and J genes are TRBV30 and TRBJ1-1, with D unresolved. Germline V gene lookup returns CDR1 GTSNPN and CDR2 SVGIG (reference sequence). CDR3 size: 11 residues. V lost 2 bases and J 3 bases, leaving 4 bases between the germline ends. CDR3 sequence (DNA): TGTGCCTGGAGTTCGGACACTGAAGCTTTCTTT. The encoded protein is CAWSSDTEAFF. The whole variable domain, filled in from reference TRBV30 and TRBJ1-1, reads SQTIHQWPATLVQPVGSPLSLECTVEGTSNPNLYWYRQAAGRGLQLLFYSVGIGQISSEVPQNLSASRPQDRQFILSSKKLLLSDSGFYLCAWSSDTEAFFGQGTRLTVV.

This chain connects TRBV13 to TRBJ1-1, with TRBD1 matching 8 bases. V dropped 5 bases and J dropped 7; count of bases not matched to a gene: 3. Germline values: CDR1 PRHDT, CDR2 FYEKMQ (reference sequence). The CDR3 covers 12 residues. CDR3 sequence: CASSGDRLEAFF. Here the CDR3 DNA reads TGTGCCAGCAGCGGGGACAGGCTTGAAGCTTTCTTT.

Remarks on this clone: Other DNA sequences from this sample encode an identical CDR3 as well. The rearrangement links TRBV5-1 to TRBJ2-1; D unresolved. Germline V gene sequence: CDR1 SGHRS, CDR2 YFSETQ. The ends were cut back, 0 bases at V and 4 bases at J, with 8 bases in the middle. The CDR3 totals 14 residues. The chain's CDR3 is CASSLEGAYNEQFF. In DNA, the CDR3 is TGCGCCAGCAGCTTGGAAGGAGCTTACAATGAGCAGTTCTTC.

This sequence joins TRBV6-5 and TRBJ1-3, with D unresolved. The CDR3 extends over 11 amino acids. Germline loops: CDR1 MNHEY, CDR2 SVGAGI. V was clipped by 2 bases and J by 10 bases, with 6 bases between them. CDR3 bases: TGTGCCAGCAGTTACGGGCGTACCATATATTTT. Protein product: CASSYGRTIYF.

The chain couples TRBV13 to TRBJ2-7; TRBD1 matches 9 bases. Germline V gives CDR1 PRHDT, CDR2 FYEKMQ (reference sequence). The trim removed 5 bases at V and 5 bases at J, leaving 7 bases unmatched. The CDR3 runs to 14 residues. CDR3: CASSKQGASDEQYF. The CDR3 region has the DNA TGTGCCAGCAGCAAACAGGGGGCTTCGGACGAGCAGTACTTC.

The chain combines TRBV6-6 with TRBJ1-1, with a possible D match to TRBD1 (6 bases). V lost 3 bases to trimming and J lost 3 bases, with 8 bases between them. Per the germline V gene, CDR1 is MNHNY and CDR2 is SVGAGI (reference sequence). CDR3 length: 13 residues. The CDR3 region is CASSYNRDTEAFF. Here the CDR3 DNA reads TGTGCCAGCAGTTATAACAGGGACACTGAAGCTTTCTTT.

This chain uses TRBV5-1 with TRBJ1-2; 8 nucleotides match TRBD1. The CDR3 loop spans 15 amino acids. V gave up 4 bases and J gave up 4 bases; unmatched junction bases: 9. Looked up from germline, CDR1 is SGHRS and CDR2 is YFSETQ. CDR3 sequence: CASSEFTGGVYGYTF. In DNA form, the CDR3 reads TGCGCCAGCAGCGAATTCACAGGGGGTGTCTATGGCTACACCTTC.

The chain has TRBV9 and TRBJ1-4, with unresolved D. The CDR3 extends over 14 amino acids. Trimming removed 1 base at V and 7 bases at J, with 11 bases between. Germline V CDR1 and CDR2: SGDLS, YYNGEE. The CDR3 loop reads CASSVSPVAEKLFF. In nucleotides, the CDR3 is TGTGCCAGCAGCGTAAGTCCCGTAGCTGAAAAACTGTTTTTT.

This chain joins TRBV28 and TRBJ1-2; D ambiguous. The CDR3 sequence is 14 residues long. V lost 3 bases and J lost 1, with 9 bases in between. Per the germline V gene, CDR1 is MDHEN and CDR2 is SYDVKM. The CDR3 region is CASSFHKFNYGYTF. The CDR3 bases are TGTGCCAGCAGTTTCCACAAGTTTAACTATGGCTACACCTTC.

The chain links TRBV21-1 to TRBJ2-7; the table's D call, TRBD1, was not checked against the DNA. TRBV21-1 is a known pseudogene. The CDR3 covers 16 residues. The CDR3 reads CASSPPWTGGSHEQYF. CDR3 coding DNA: TGTGCCAGCAGCCCCCCGTGGACAGGGGGCTCCCACGAGCAGTACTTC.

The J gene is TRBJ2-1, the V gene TRBV4-1, with 9 bases matching TRBD2. Germline V gene data show CDR1 as MGHRA and CDR2 as YSYEKL. The CDR3 has 19 residues. V lost 4 bases, J lost 6 bases, and 19 bases stayed unmatched. The CDR3 loop reads CASSLSPGLAPRRGNEQFF. CDR3 sequence (DNA): TGCGCCAGCAGCCTTTCTCCGGGACTAGCTCCTAGAAGAGGCAATGAGCAGTTCTTC.

This clone was seen only a few times. CDR3 in DNA: TGCAGCGTCGGCAGGGCAGGGGGGACTGAAGCTTTCTTT. Its protein product is CSVGRAGGTEAFF. The rearrangement uses TRBV29-1 and TRBJ1-1, with TRBD1 identical over 7 bases. Germline assignment: CDR1 SQVTM and CDR2 ANQGSEA. V lost 6 bases to trimming and J lost 5 bases; unmatched junction nucleotides: 9. The CDR3 runs 13 residues.

The count of this clone is one. The chain carries TRBV4-1 and TRBJ1-2; 9 nucleotides line up with TRBD1. Germline loops: CDR1 MGHRA, CDR2 YSYEKL. With V trimmed by 4 bases and J by 4 bases, 4 bases remained unmatched. The CDR3 has 14 residues. The CDR3 DNA sequence: TGCGCCAGCAGCCCGGGACAGGGACTCTATGGCTACACCTTC. Amino acids: CASSPGQGLYGYTF.

The chain has TRBV28 and TRBJ1-2; possible D gene TRBD1, 5 bases. This CDR3 has 15 residues. Trimming cost V 5 bases and J 4 bases, with 17 bases left between them. The germline CDR1 and CDR2 sequences are MDHEN and SYDVKM. The CDR3 coding sequence is TGTGCCAGCAGTCTCCGCCCCATAACAGGCTATGGCTACACCTTC. This codes for CASSLRPITGYGYTF.

This clone was seen just once. The chain uses TRBV6-4 and TRBJ2-1; TRBD1 aligns across 9 bases. The CDR3 length is 14 residues. The V gene end was trimmed by 4 bases and the J gene end by 9 bases; junction bases not matched to a gene: 7. Germline V gives CDR1 MRHNA, CDR2 SNTAGT. CDR3 DNA: TGTGCCAGCAGTGGGGTACAGGGGGCGCGTGAGCAGTTCTTC. Amino acid sequence: CASSGVQGAREQFF.

The chain joins TRBV7-2 to TRBJ1-2, with D hard to call. V lost 5 bases and J 5 bases, leaving 9 bases between the germline ends. There are 12 residues in the CDR3. CDR1 is SGHTA, CDR2 FQGNSA, per germline. The CDR3 loop reads CASSAREYGYTF. DNA for the CDR3: TGTGCCAGCAGCGCCCGGGAGTATGGCTACACCTTC.

This clone was detected only once. V is TRBV28 and J is TRBJ2-1, with 9 bases that match TRBD2. CDR1 and CDR2 (germline): MDHEN, SYDVKM. V dropped 5 bases and J dropped 5; count of bases not matched to a gene: 19. The CDR3 spans 19 residues. This CDR3 reads CASSPLFSGGLLRNNEQFF. DNA for the CDR3: TGTGCCAGCAGTCCACTCTTCAGCGGGGGGCTTCTCCGGAACAATGAGCAGTTCTTC.

The chain recombines TRBV10-2 with TRBJ1-1, with 8 bases aligning to TRBD1. This CDR3 region has 18 residues. In germline, CDR1 is WSHSY, CDR2 SAAADI. The J segment lost 5 bases and the V segment lost 0 bases, leaving 14 bases of the junction unmatched. CDR3 sequence reads: CASSESGWGQVVHTEAFF. The CDR3 DNA reads as TGCGCCAGCAGTGAGTCGGGGTGGGGACAGGTCGTCCATACTGAAGCTTTCTTT.

The chain is built from TRBV6-1 and TRBJ2-5; 7 nucleotides line up with TRBD1. CDR1 and CDR2 (germline): MNHNS, SASEGT. Unmatched junction bases numbered 4, after V lost 6 bases and J lost 0 bases. The CDR3 is made up of 14 amino acids. Here the CDR3 reads CASSRDRDQETQYF. DNA for the CDR3: TGTGCCAGCAGCCGGGACAGAGACCAAGAGACCCAGTACTTC.

Details on this clone: Germline and junction disagree at one end, which may indicate a read error. The genes are TRBV7-9 and TRBJ2-7; D remains ambiguous. The CDR3 has 15 amino acids. CDR1 is SEHNR and CDR2 is FQNEAQ in the germline V gene (reference sequence). CDR3 in DNA: TGTTCCAGCAGCTTAGCTGGTAGCCAACCCTACGAGCAGTACTTC. Translated: CSSSLAGSQPYEQYF.

This clone was counted a few times. One end of the junction fails to match germline, which may point to a read error. The rearrangement uses TRBV28 and TRBJ2-6, with 9 bases aligning to TRBD2. There are 19 residues in the CDR3. Germline V gene data show CDR1 as MDHEN and CDR2 as SYDVKM. The CDR3 region has the DNA TGTGCCACCTCGTCGAGTACTAGCGGGCCTTCTGCTGGGGCCAACGGCCTGACTTTC. Protein: CATSSSTSGPSAGANGLTF.

The chain combines TRBV19 with TRBJ1-1; 7 bases align to TRBD1. From germline, CDR1 is LNHDA and CDR2 SQIVND (reference sequence). Trimming removed 5 bases from V and 6 bases from J; junction bases left unmatched: 6. CDR3 length: 13 residues. The CDR3 bases are TGTGCCAGTAGTGCAGGGGGTACCCCTGAAGCTTTCTTT. Protein product: CASSAGGTPEAFF.

This rearrangement joins TRBV11-3 to TRBJ2-7; 7 bases agree with TRBD1. Germline V gives CDR1 SGHNT, CDR2 YENEEA. V trimming: 2 bases; J trimming: 3 bases; junction bases outside the gene matches: 1. This CDR3 has 13 amino acids. The CDR3 protein is CASSLYRGYEQYF. The CDR3 DNA reads as TGTGCCAGCAGCTTATACAGGGGCTACGAGCAGTACTTC.

The chain uses TRBV9 and TRBJ2-5; the D is unclear. This CDR3 has 14 amino acids. In germline, CDR1 is SGDLS, CDR2 YYNGEE. V dropped 3 bases and J dropped 7 bases, with 16 bases sitting between them. In DNA, the CDR3 is TGTGCCAGCAGCGCAGACTCGGCCGTTGGGACCCAGTACTTC. Translated, it gives CASSADSAVGTQYF.

The chain uses TRBV10-3 and TRBJ1-1; a possible D gene is TRBD1 (6 bases). With 4 bases removed from V and 1 base from J, the gap between germline ends came to 7 bases. Germline V lookup: CDR1 ENHRY, CDR2 SYGVKD. This CDR3 has 13 residues. CDR3 amino acids: CAISAQGNTEAFF. The CDR3 nucleotides read TGTGCCATCAGTGCACAGGGGAACACTGAAGCTTTCTTT.